These 27 T cell receptor beta chains share one sample of origin, sequenced in a study of T cells in localized non-small cell lung cancer. The data were produced by immunoSEQ multiplex PCR, yet TCRdb's version contains in-frame clones alone and is incomplete. The top ten clones hold approximately 6.5% of a sample with approximately 33,000 clones, roughly nine tenths of them seen once. The sequences come from peripheral blood, collected before any cancer treatment. These receptors were collected from a female donor at least 60 years old with stage I lung adenocarcinoma.

This clone has a single count. This chain links TRBV5-1 with TRBJ1-2; 8 nucleotides match TRBD1. Germline V CDR1 and CDR2: SGHRS, YFSETQ. This CDR3 has 13 amino acids. Trimming cost V 1 base and J 6 bases; bases outside gene matches: 2. The CDR3 nucleotides read TGCGCCAGCAGCTTGCGACAGGGGAATGGCTACACCTTC. This codes for CASSLRQGNGYTF.

The rearrangement joins TRBV6-1 to TRBJ1-6; perhaps TRBD1 as D (5 bases). The CDR3 has 16 residues. The germline V gene encodes CDR1 MNHNS and CDR2 SASEGT. The germline V and J ends were trimmed by 2 bases and 11 bases, with 19 bases remaining between them. CDR3: CASSEPRGFTTPPLHF. The CDR3 nucleotides read TGTGCCAGCAGTGAACCGAGGGGCTTTACCACACCACCCCTCCACTTT.

The chain combines TRBV4-1 with TRBJ2-1; D not resolved. Deletions cut 1 base from V and 6 bases from J, with 7 bases between. In germline, CDR1 is MGHRA, CDR2 YSYEKL. The CDR3 extends over 13 amino acids. This chain's CDR3 is CASSQVLVNEQFF. The CDR3 DNA reads as TGCGCCAGCAGCCAAGTATTGGTCAATGAGCAGTTCTTC.

V usage is TRBV7-9 and J usage is TRBJ2-7; 8 nucleotides agree with TRBD1. The ends lost 2 bases at V and 4 bases at J; junction bases unmatched: 1. CDR3 size: 13 residues. Looked up from germline, CDR1 is SEHNR and CDR2 is FQNEAQ (reference sequence). The CDR3 DNA follows: TGTGCCAGCAGCTTAAGACAGGGGTACGAGCAGTACGTC. Encoded protein: CASSLRQGYEQYV.

The chain combines TRBV18 with TRBJ1-2, with D tentatively TRBD1 (5 bases). This CDR3 spans 14 amino acids. Per the germline V gene, CDR1 is KGHSH and CDR2 is LQKENI. Trimming took 6 bases from V and 6 from J, leaving 17 bases between them. CDR3 residues: CASSYLGGVDGYTF. The CDR3 coding sequence is TGTGCCAGCTCCTACCTCGGGGGAGTCGATGGCTACACCTTC. Supplemented by reference TRBV18 and TRBJ1-2, the full variable domain reads NAGVMQNPRHLVRRRGQEARLRCSPMKGHSHVYWYRQLPEEGLKFMVYLQKENIIDESGMPKERFSAEFPKEGPSILRIQQVVRGDSAAYFCASSYLGGVDGYTFGSGTRLTVV.

The rearrangement links TRBV5-4 to TRBJ1-5; D may be TRBD1 (5 bases). Between the trimmed V and J ends, which lost 4 bases and 4 bases, there was a span of 9 bases. The CDR3 sequence is 13 residues long. From germline, CDR1 is SGHNT and CDR2 YYREEE (reference sequence). CDR3 sequence (DNA): TGTGCCAGCAGCCGGGGGAGAAATCAGCCCCAGCATTTT. Its translation: CASSRGRNQPQHF.

The chain employs TRBV11-2 and TRBJ1-2; 8 positions agree with TRBD1. J was trimmed by 4 bases and V by 1 base; bases with no gene match: 5. The CDR3 spans 15 residues. From germline, CDR1 is SGHAT and CDR2 FQNNGV. This chain's CDR3 is CASSLGYRGGYGYTF. The CDR3, as DNA: TGTGCCAGCAGCTTAGGGTACAGGGGGGGCTATGGCTACACCTTC.

The J gene is TRBJ2-5, the V gene TRBV7-3; the match to TRBD1 covers 8 bases. Germline values: CDR1 SGHTA, CDR2 FQGTGA. This CDR3 has 15 amino acids. Trimming removed 4 bases from V and 4 bases from J; junction bases left unmatched: 8. The CDR3 bases are TGTGCCAGCAGCTCTCAGACAGGGGAGGTAGAGACCCAGTACTTC. Translating it yields CASSSQTGEVETQYF.

This chain uses TRBV5-8 with TRBJ1-2; TRBD1 is a possible D gene (5 bases). From germline, CDR1 is SGHTS and CDR2 YDEGEE. The CDR3 runs to 14 residues. V was trimmed by 5 bases and J by 2 bases, leaving 13 bases between them. The chain's CDR3 is CASSYPGVNYGYTF. CDR3 nucleotides: TGTGCCAGCAGTTATCCGGGGGTAAACTATGGCTACACCTTC.

V gene TRBV7-3 combines with J gene TRBJ2-2; TRBD1 is a possible D gene (6 bases). The CDR3 extends over 17 amino acids. Germline CDR1 SGHTA, CDR2 FQGTGA. The V end was cut by 5 bases, the J end by 0 bases, with 16 bases between. CDR3 loop: CASSIPGQGTNTGELFF. The CDR3 DNA sequence: TGTGCCAGCAGCATACCGGGACAAGGCACGAACACCGGGGAGCTGTTTTTT.

This chain's CDR3 is CASSVQGARNTEAFF. The CDR3, as DNA: TGTGCCAGCAGTGTACAGGGGGCTCGGAACACTGAAGCTTTCTTT. The rearrangement joins TRBV6-5 to TRBJ1-1, with 9 bases aligning to TRBD1. This CDR3 spans 15 amino acids. Trimming took 5 bases from V and 1 from J; bases not matched to a gene: 5. Per the germline V gene, CDR1 is MNHEY and CDR2 is SVGAGI.

This clone was counted once. The chain is built from TRBV11-3 and TRBJ2-1, with 8 bases fitting TRBD2. The CDR3 runs 19 residues. Trimming cost V 5 bases and J 3 bases; bases outside gene matches: 18. The germline V gene encodes CDR1 SGHNT and CDR2 YENEEA. The DNA of the CDR3 is TGTGCCAGCAGCCGATCGAACTTTGTGGGCGGGGGGATCTACAATGAGCAGTTCTTC. This sequence encodes CASSRSNFVGGGIYNEQFF.

The CDR3 bases are TGTGCCAGCAGCTTAGACCGGGACAGGGTATTCGAGCAGTACTTC. It is translated as CASSLDRDRVFEQYF. V gene TRBV7-9 combines with J gene TRBJ2-7; 9 nucleotides line up with TRBD1. From germline, CDR1 is SEHNR and CDR2 FQNEAQ (reference sequence). CDR3 length: 15 residues. With V trimmed by 1 base and J by 6 bases, 7 bases remained unmatched.

J is TRBJ1-1 and V is TRBV18; 10 positions match TRBD1. The CDR3 loop spans 15 amino acids. Germline lookup yields CDR1 KGHSH and CDR2 LQKENI. The trim removed 4 bases at V and 5 bases at J, leaving 7 bases unmatched. The CDR3 region is CASSRQGAQGTEAFF. CDR3 DNA sequence: TGTGCCAGCTCACGACAGGGGGCGCAGGGGACTGAAGCTTTCTTT.

This clone appeared a single time. Written as DNA, the CDR3 is TGTGCCAGCAGTGAACTAGCGGGGGGGCCAGATACGCAGTATTTT. It yields the protein CASSELAGGPDTQYF. V and J are TRBV6-1 and TRBJ2-3; 12 bases map to TRBD2. Germline assignment: CDR1 MNHNS and CDR2 SASEGT. V lost 2 bases and J lost 4; bases outside the gene matches: 1. There are 15 residues in the CDR3.

The chain has TRBV7-6 and TRBJ2-2, with 13 positions matching TRBD2. Germline V gene lookup returns CDR1 SGHVS and CDR2 FNYEAQ. The CDR3 extends over 16 amino acids. The V gene end was trimmed by 5 bases and the J gene end by 5 bases; junction bases not matched to a gene: 5. As DNA, the CDR3 is TGTGCCAGCAGCGCGAAGACTAGCGGGGGGACCGGGGAGCTGTTTTTT. Its protein is CASSAKTSGGTGELFF.

CDR3 amino acids: CASSLNRGLVGYNEQFF. For the CDR3, the DNA is TGTGCCAGCAGCTTGAACAGGGGTCTGGTAGGCTACAATGAGCAGTTCTTC. The chain employs TRBV7-2 and TRBJ2-1, with 7 bases aligning to TRBD1. Germline lookup yields CDR1 SGHTA and CDR2 FQGNSA. After removal of 3 bases from V and 3 bases from J, the junction contained 11 bases not matched to a gene. The CDR3 runs 17 residues.

The rearrangement uses TRBV18 and TRBJ1-2; D is perhaps TRBD1 (6 bases). Germline lookup yields CDR1 KGHSH and CDR2 LQKENI. The ends were cut back, 3 bases at V and 3 bases at J, with 14 bases in the middle. The CDR3 has 15 amino acids. The CDR3 region has the DNA TGTGCCAGCTCACCTGAGGCAGGGGAGTACTATGGCTACACCTTC. Translating it yields CASSPEAGEYYGYTF.

V and J are TRBV5-1 and TRBJ2-1; TRBD1 matches 10 bases. Trimming took 0 bases from V and 8 from J; bases not matched to a gene: 8. Looked up from germline, CDR1 is SGHRS and CDR2 is YFSETQ. The CDR3 sequence is 16 residues long. CDR3: CASSLEGTGVVDEQFF. Here the CDR3 DNA reads TGCGCCAGCAGCTTGGAAGGGACAGGGGTTGTCGATGAGCAGTTCTTC.

The rearrangement joins TRBV19 to TRBJ1-4; TRBD1 aligns across 8 bases. V dropped 4 bases and J dropped 0; count of bases not matched to a gene: 7. The length of the CDR3 is 17 residues. The V gene's germline CDR1 is LNHDA and CDR2 SQIVND (reference sequence). CDR3 bases: TGTGCCAGTAGTACCGGACAGGGTTCTGCAACTAATGAAAAACTGTTTTTT. Protein: CASSTGQGSATNEKLFF.

The CDR3 DNA reads as TGTGCCAGCGCTCGGGGCAGCAATTCACCCCTCCACTTT. Translating it yields CASARGSNSPLHF. The chain couples TRBV6-1 to TRBJ1-6; TRBD1 might be the D (5 bases). Germline V gene sequence: CDR1 MNHNS, CDR2 SASEGT. Trimming shortened V by 8 bases and J by 7 bases, and 12 bases separated the two germline ends. CDR3 length equals 13 residues.

V is TRBV5-4 and J is TRBJ1-4; weak D call: TRBD1 (5 bases). The CDR3 is 14 amino acids. V was clipped by 2 bases and J by 5 bases, with 10 bases between them. CDR1 and CDR2 (germline): SGHNT, YYREEE (reference sequence). The CDR3 coding sequence is TGTGCCAGCAGCTTAGCAGGGAAGAATGAAAAACTGTTTTTT. This sequence encodes CASSLAGKNEKLFF.

The rearrangement joins TRBV6-5 to TRBJ1-6; D is uncertain. The CDR3 length is 15 residues. Germline loops: CDR1 MNHEY, CDR2 SVGAGI. Deletions cut 1 base from V and 5 bases from J, with 9 bases between. CDR3 nucleotide sequence: TGTGCCAGCAGTTACTACAGCCGCAATAATTCACCCCTCCACTTT. It encodes CASSYYSRNNSPLHF.

The chain joins TRBV19 to TRBJ2-3; 7 positions match TRBD1. In germline, CDR1 is LNHDA, CDR2 SQIVND (reference sequence). The CDR3 consists of 15 residues. With 4 bases clipped from V and 2 bases from J, the junction kept 6 bases outside the gene matches. Here the CDR3 reads CASSRGGRDTDTQYF. CDR3 coding DNA: TGTGCCAGTAGTAGAGGGGGCCGGGACACAGATACGCAGTATTTT.

This clone has only one observation. The gene calls are TRBV28 and TRBJ1-5, with 8 bases identical to TRBD1. CDR1 MDHEN and CDR2 SYDVKM come from the germline V gene. This CDR3 is 20 amino acids long. V shed 5 bases, J shed 1 base, and the junction held 19 bases outside the gene matches. This chain's CDR3 is CASSRENRGFGFGSNQPQHF. Written as DNA, the CDR3 is TGTGCCAGCAGTCGAGAAAACAGGGGGTTCGGGTTTGGGAGCAATCAGCCCCAGCATTTT.

This clone was counted between two and nine times. The rearrangement links TRBV19 to TRBJ2-1; TRBD1 might be the D (5 bases). V was trimmed by 3 bases and J by 7 bases, leaving 10 bases between them. CDR1 and CDR2 from the germline V gene are LNHDA and SQIVND (reference sequence). This CDR3 spans 13 amino acids. The CDR3 reads CASSIRQPNEQFF. The CDR3 nucleotides read TGTGCCAGTAGTATTAGACAGCCGAATGAGCAGTTCTTC.

The gene calls are TRBV6-5 and TRBJ1-5; tentative D call: TRBD1 (5 bases). Germline CDR1 reads MNHEY; CDR2 reads SVGAGI. V was pared by 6 bases and J by 5 bases, with 11 bases between. The CDR3 runs to 13 residues. The CDR3 loop is CASSRDSHQPQHF. The DNA of the CDR3 is TGTGCCAGCAGCCGCGACAGTCATCAGCCCCAGCATTTT.